A single sample is the source of the 19 T cell receptor beta chains below, sequenced in a study of blood T cell repertoires in COVID-19. Clones were read by immunoSEQ multiplex PCR, and TCRdb kept only the in-frame ones, dropping some. The table has more than 250,000 clones, 70% to 90% seen once. The sample consisted of PBMCs or T cells enriched from blood (not recorded which). The receptors here all came from a man aged 25-40 years who had recovered from COVID-19.

The V gene is TRBV7-9, the J gene TRBJ2-3; D is ambiguous. The V end was cut by 5 bases, the J end by 0 bases, with 15 bases between. This CDR3 contains 16 residues. Germline V gene data show CDR1 as SEHNR and CDR2 as FQNEAQ (reference sequence). In DNA form, the CDR3 reads TGTGCCAGCAGCCCATCAACACCCAGAAGCACAGATACGCAGTATTTT. The encoded protein is CASSPSTPRSTDTQYF.

This clone was counted a few times. This rearrangement joins TRBV3-1 (or the pseudogene TRBV3-2) to TRBJ2-3; 7 nucleotides agree with TRBD1. The CDR3 runs to 14 residues. J lost 7 bases, V lost 5 bases, and 9 bases had no gene match. Germline values: CDR1 LGHDT, CDR2 YNNKEL (reference sequence). The DNA of the CDR3 is TGTGCCAGCAGCGTCCGGGACAGCCGATATACGCAGTATTTT. It specifies CASSVRDSRYTQYF.

V and J are TRBV7-8 and TRBJ2-1; 13 nucleotides align to TRBD2. The CDR3 sequence is 15 residues long. Germline V CDR1 and CDR2: SGHVS, FQNEAQ. With V trimmed by 9 bases and J by 10 bases, 12 bases remained unmatched. The CDR3 sequence: CASFWTSGGPREQFF. CDR3 nucleotide sequence: TGTGCCAGTTTCTGGACTAGCGGGGGTCCAAGGGAGCAGTTCTTC.

The chain joins TRBV7-2 to TRBJ1-3, with TRBD1 identical over 10 bases. J gave up 0 bases and V 5 bases, and 4 bases lay outside the gene matches. CDR3 length: 16 amino acids. CDR1 is SGHTA, CDR2 FQGNSA, per germline. In nucleotides, the CDR3 is TGTGCCAGCAGCCTGGGACAGGGGAGCTCTGGAAACACCATATATTTT. Amino acids: CASSLGQGSSGNTIYF.

V and J are TRBV3-1 (or the pseudogene TRBV3-2) and TRBJ2-1, with unresolved D. Deletions cut 1 base from V and 6 bases from J, with 10 bases between. Germline V gives CDR1 LGHDT, CDR2 YNNKEL (reference sequence). The CDR3 extends over 14 amino acids. Here the CDR3 reads CASSQGLSPNEQFF. CDR3 nucleotide sequence: TGTGCCAGCAGCCAAGGTTTAAGCCCCAATGAGCAGTTCTTC.

This clone came up once. This chain uses TRBV30 with TRBJ1-1; D is perhaps TRBD1 (5 bases). Per the germline V gene, CDR1 is GTSNPN and CDR2 is SVGIG (reference sequence). V was shortened by 3 bases and J by 0 bases, with 11 bases between the two germline ends. The CDR3 is made up of 14 amino acids. CDR3 DNA: TGTGCCTGGAGAGTCGGGGGTTTGAACACTGAAGCTTTCTTT. Protein product: CAWRVGGLNTEAFF.

The chain's CDR3 is CASSFGTLNTGELFF. CDR3 DNA: TGCGCCAGCAGCTTTGGGACATTAAACACCGGGGAGCTGTTTTTT. The chain links TRBV5-1 to TRBJ2-2, with D perhaps matching TRBD1 (6 bases). Trimming cost V 2 bases and J 2 bases, with 10 bases left between them. CDR1 and CDR2 from the germline V gene are SGHRS and YFSETQ. The CDR3 consists of 15 residues.

The CDR3 nucleotides are TGCAGCGTTCTTTACACGATACGTTATAGCAATCAGCCCCAGCATTTT. Its translation: CSVLYTIRYSNQPQHF. The V and J genes are TRBV29-1 and TRBJ1-5; D is uncertain. The CDR3 has 16 amino acids. V lost 5 bases to trimming and J lost 0 bases, with 17 bases between them. In germline, CDR1 is SQVTM, CDR2 ANQGSEA.

The chain is built from TRBV7-9 and TRBJ2-1; 12 nucleotides match TRBD2. V was clipped by 1 base and J by 8 bases; unmatched bases: 3. CDR3 length equals 15 residues. The germline gives CDR1 SEHNR, CDR2 FQNEAQ (reference sequence). CDR3 residues: CASSLGTSGDYEQFF. In DNA form, the CDR3 reads TGTGCCAGCAGCTTAGGGACTAGCGGGGACTATGAGCAGTTCTTC. The full variable domain, with the rest looked up from reference TRBV7-9 and TRBJ2-1, is DTGVSQNPRHKITKRGQNVTFRCDPISEHNRLYWYRQTLGQGPEFLTYFQNEAQLEKSRLLSDRFSAERPKGSFSTLEIQRTEQGDSAMYLCASSLGTSGDYEQFFGPGTRLTVL.

The chain joins TRBV30 to TRBJ1-2; 7 bases line up with TRBD1. The CDR3 consists of 14 residues. Germline V gene sequence: CDR1 GTSNPN, CDR2 SVGIG (reference sequence). Trimming at V came to 5 bases and at J to 4 bases, leaving 10 bases not matched to a gene. In DNA, the CDR3 is TGTGCCTGGGGCCCCCCCAGGGGGGTCTATGGCTACACCTTC. Translation: CAWGPPRGVYGYTF.

V is TRBV25-1 and J is TRBJ1-5; 8 nucleotides align to TRBD1. The CDR3 is 18 residues long. Germline CDR1 MGHDK, CDR2 SYGVNS. With 1 base clipped from V and 5 bases from J, the junction kept 13 bases outside the gene matches. The CDR3 reads CASSEFDSGGQVDQPQHF. The CDR3 DNA reads as TGTGCCAGCAGTGAATTTGATTCCGGGGGACAGGTCGATCAGCCCCAGCATTTT.

V gene TRBV10-3 combines with J gene TRBJ1-6; TRBD1 agrees at 11 bases. V trimming: 2 bases; J trimming: 7 bases; junction bases outside the gene matches: 4. The CDR3 length is 16 residues. Germline V CDR1 and CDR2: ENHRY, SYGVKD. DNA of the CDR3: TGTGCCATCAGTGAGGGACAGGGGGCGCGGAATTCACCCCTCCACTTT. Amino acid sequence: CAISEGQGARNSPLHF.

The chain joins TRBV16 to TRBJ2-2; D gene unclear. The CDR3 totals 15 residues. Trimming cost V 3 bases and J 0 bases, with 8 bases left between them. Germline CDR1 reads KGHSY; CDR2 reads FQNENV. This CDR3 is CASSHRHSNTGELFF. The CDR3 nucleotides read TGTGCCAGCAGCCACCGACACTCGAACACCGGGGAGCTGTTTTTT. The whole variable domain, remainder taken from reference TRBV16 and TRBJ2-2, is GEEVAQTPKHLVRGEGQKAKLYCAPIKGHSYVFWYQQVLKNEFKFLISFQNENVFDETGMPKERFSAKCLPNSPCSLEIQATKLEDSAVYFCASSHRHSNTGELFFGEGSRLTVL.

V is TRBV19 and J is TRBJ2-5, with TRBD2 as a possible D gene (6 bases). This CDR3 contains 14 residues. Germline-derived CDR1 and CDR2 are LNHDA and SQIVND (reference sequence). V gave up 6 bases and J gave up 10 bases, with 21 bases separating them. CDR3 residues: CASSPSRAWRDQYF. CDR3 coding DNA: TGTGCCAGTAGCCCATCACGGGCATGGAGGGACCAGTACTTC.

The chain joins TRBV18 to TRBJ2-5, with D maybe TRBD1 (6 bases). Germline values: CDR1 KGHSH, CDR2 LQKENI. The ends were cut back, 4 bases at V and 2 bases at J, with 8 bases in the middle. The CDR3 runs to 13 residues. CDR3 sequence (DNA): TGTGCCAGCTCACAAGGACAGCAAGAGACCCAGTACTTC. Translating gives CASSQGQQETQYF.

This clone has just one count. This sequence joins TRBV29-1 and TRBJ1-1; D might be TRBD1 (6 bases). Germline lookup yields CDR1 SQVTM and CDR2 ANQGSEA. The length of the CDR3 is 15 residues. With 3 bases removed from V and 1 base from J, the gap between germline ends came to 15 bases. The DNA of the CDR3 is TGCAGCGTTGACGGCAGGGGCGGTGGGAACACTGAAGCTTTCTTT. Protein product: CSVDGRGGGNTEAFF. Full variable domain (missing parts from reference TRBV29-1 and TRBJ1-1): SAVISQKPSRDICQRGTSLTIQCQVDSQVTMMFWYRQQPGQSLTLIATANQGSEATYESGFVIDKFPISRPNLTFSTLTVSNMSPEDSSIYLCSVDGRGGGNTEAFFGQGTRLTVV.

This chain uses TRBV5-1 with TRBJ2-5, with 10 bases fitting TRBD2. Germline CDR1 is SGHRS and CDR2 is YFSETQ. Germline trimming cut 6 bases from V and 2 bases from J; bases unmatched to any gene: 16. The CDR3 sequence is 18 residues long. The CDR3 loop is CASTARSSGGHPQETQYF. The CDR3 DNA reads as TGCGCCAGCACAGCGAGGTCTAGCGGGGGCCATCCTCAAGAGACCCAGTACTTC.

This chain uses TRBV28 with TRBJ1-2; D remains unclear. The CDR3 runs to 12 residues. CDR1 is MDHEN and CDR2 is SYDVKM in the germline V gene. The V gene lost 10 bases and the J gene lost 1 base, with 10 bases spanning the gap. CDR3 sequence (DNA): TGTGCCACCAAAAGAGTTAACTATGGCTACACCTTC. Its translation is CATKRVNYGYTF.

The V and J genes are TRBV6-2 or TRBV6-3 and TRBJ1-2; D call uncertain. Per the germline V gene, CDR1 is MNHEY and CDR2 is SVGEGT. The V end was cut by 0 bases, the J end by 4 bases, with 12 bases between. The CDR3 is made up of 15 amino acids. CDR3 nucleotide sequence: TGTGCCAGCAGTTACTCGATCCTCACGGTCTATGGCTACACCTTC. Translation gives CASSYSILTVYGYTF.